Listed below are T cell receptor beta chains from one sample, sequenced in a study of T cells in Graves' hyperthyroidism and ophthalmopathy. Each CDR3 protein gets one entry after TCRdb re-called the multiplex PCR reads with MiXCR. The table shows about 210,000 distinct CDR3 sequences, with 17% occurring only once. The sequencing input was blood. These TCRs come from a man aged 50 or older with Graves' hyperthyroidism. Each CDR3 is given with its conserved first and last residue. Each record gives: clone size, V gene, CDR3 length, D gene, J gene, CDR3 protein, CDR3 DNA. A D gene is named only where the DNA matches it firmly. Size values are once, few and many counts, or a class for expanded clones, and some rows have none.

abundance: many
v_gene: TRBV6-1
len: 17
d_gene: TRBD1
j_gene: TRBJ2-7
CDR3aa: CASSTRDRGTGSYEQYF
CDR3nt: TGTGCCAGCAGTACCCGGGACAGGGGCACGGGGTCCTACGAGCAGTACTTC

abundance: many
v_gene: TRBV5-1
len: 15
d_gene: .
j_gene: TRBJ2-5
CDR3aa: CASSLGQALGETQYF
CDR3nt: TGCGCCAGCAGCTTGGGGCAGGCCCTAGGAGAGACCCAGTACTTC

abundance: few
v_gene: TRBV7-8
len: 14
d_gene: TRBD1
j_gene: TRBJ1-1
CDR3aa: CASSRQGGVPEAFF
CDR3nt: TGTGCCAGCAGTCGACAGGGGGGAGTGCCTGAAGCTTTCTTT

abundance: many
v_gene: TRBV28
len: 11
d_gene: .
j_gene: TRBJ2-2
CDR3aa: CASSLTRELFF
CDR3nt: TGTGCCAGCAGTTTGACGAGGGAGCTGTTTTTT

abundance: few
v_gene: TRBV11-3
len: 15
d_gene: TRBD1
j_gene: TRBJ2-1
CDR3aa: CASSLGQGPGDEQFF
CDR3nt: TGTGCCAGCAGCTTGGGACAGGGGCCAGGCGATGAGCAGTTCTTC

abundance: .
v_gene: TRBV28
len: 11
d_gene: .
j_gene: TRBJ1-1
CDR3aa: CASSPTWGAFF
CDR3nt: TGTGCCAGCAGTCCAACCTGGGGCGCTTTCTTT

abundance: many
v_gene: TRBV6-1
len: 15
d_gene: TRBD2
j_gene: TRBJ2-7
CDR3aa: CASNPKVLAGTQQYF
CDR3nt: TGTGCCAGCAATCCCAAAGTACTAGCGGGAACCCAGCAGTACTTC

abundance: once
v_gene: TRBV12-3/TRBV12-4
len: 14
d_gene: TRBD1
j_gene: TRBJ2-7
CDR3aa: CASSLETGNNEQYF
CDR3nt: TGTGCCAGCAGTTTAGAGACAGGGAATAACGAGCAGTACTTC

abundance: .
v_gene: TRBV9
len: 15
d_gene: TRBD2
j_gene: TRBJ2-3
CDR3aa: CASSFQSGGGDTQYF
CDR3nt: TGTGCCAGCAGCTTCCAGTCGGGGGGGGGGGATACGCAGTATTTT

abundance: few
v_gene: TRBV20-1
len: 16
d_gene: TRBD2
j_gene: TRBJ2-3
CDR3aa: CSASYGLAGPPDTQYF
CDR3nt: TGCAGTGCTAGTTATGGACTAGCGGGACCCCCAGATACGCAGTATTTT

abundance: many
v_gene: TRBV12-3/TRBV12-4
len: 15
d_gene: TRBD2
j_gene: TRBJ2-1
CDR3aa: CASVAWLAGVNEQFF
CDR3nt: TGTGCCAGCGTAGCGTGGCTAGCGGGAGTAAATGAGCAGTTCTTC

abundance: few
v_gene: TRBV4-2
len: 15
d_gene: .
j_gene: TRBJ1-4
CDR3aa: CASSQGFGVNEKLFF
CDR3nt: TGTGCCAGCAGCCAAGGGTTTGGGGTTAATGAAAAACTGTTTTTT

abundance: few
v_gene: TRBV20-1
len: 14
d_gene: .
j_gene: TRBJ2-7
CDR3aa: CSAKREPASYEQYF
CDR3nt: TGCAGTGCCAAGAGGGAGCCCGCCTCCTACGAGCAGTACTTC

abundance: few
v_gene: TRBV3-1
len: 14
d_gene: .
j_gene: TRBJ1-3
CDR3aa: CASSDRTVQDTIYF
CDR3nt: TGTGCCAGCAGCGATCGGACAGTACAAGACACCATATATTTT

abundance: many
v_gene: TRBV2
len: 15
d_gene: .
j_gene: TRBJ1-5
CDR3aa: CASSDWTSPNQPQHF
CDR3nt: TGTGCCAGCAGCGACTGGACATCTCCTAATCAGCCCCAGCATTTT

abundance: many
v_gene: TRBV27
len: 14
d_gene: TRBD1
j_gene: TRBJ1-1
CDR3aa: CASSYDRAGTEAFF
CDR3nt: TGTGCCAGCAGTTACGACAGGGCGGGCACTGAAGCTTTCTTT

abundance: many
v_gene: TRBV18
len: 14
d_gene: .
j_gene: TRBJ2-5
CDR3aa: CASSPLGAQETQYF
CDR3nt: TGTGCCAGCTCACCACTCGGGGCTCAAGAGACCCAGTACTTC

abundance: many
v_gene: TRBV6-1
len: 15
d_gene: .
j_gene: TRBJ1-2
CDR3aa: CASSTHKNTNYGYTF
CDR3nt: TGTGCCAGCAGTACCCACAAGAACACTAACTATGGCTACACCTTC

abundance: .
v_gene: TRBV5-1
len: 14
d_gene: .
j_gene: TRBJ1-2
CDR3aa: CASSLEGRDYGYTF
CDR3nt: TGCGCCAGCAGCTTGGAGGGCAGGGACTATGGCTACACCTTC

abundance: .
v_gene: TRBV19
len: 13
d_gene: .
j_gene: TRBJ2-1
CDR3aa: CASSATGLSEQFF
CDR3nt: TGTGCCAGTAGCGCGACAGGTCTCAGTGAGCAGTTCTTC

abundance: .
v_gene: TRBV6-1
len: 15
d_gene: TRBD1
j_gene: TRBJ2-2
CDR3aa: CASSGDRVGTGELFF
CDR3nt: TGTGCCAGCAGTGGGGACAGGGTAGGGACCGGGGAGCTGTTTTTT

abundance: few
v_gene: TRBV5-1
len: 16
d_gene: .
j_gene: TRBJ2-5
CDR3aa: CASSLEGTLEKETQYF
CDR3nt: TGCGCCAGCAGCTTGGAGGGGACACTCGAAAAAGAGACCCAGTACTTC

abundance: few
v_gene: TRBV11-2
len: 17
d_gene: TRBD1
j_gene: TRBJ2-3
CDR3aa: CASSLRVPQGAKDTQYF
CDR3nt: TGTGCCAGCAGCTTAAGGGTCCCGCAGGGGGCAAAAGATACGCAGTATTTT

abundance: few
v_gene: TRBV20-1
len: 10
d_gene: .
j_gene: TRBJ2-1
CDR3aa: CSTVYNEQFF
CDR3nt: TGCAGTACCGTCTACAATGAGCAGTTCTTC

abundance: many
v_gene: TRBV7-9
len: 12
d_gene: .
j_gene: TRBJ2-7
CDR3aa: CASSGRNYEQYF
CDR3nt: TGTGCCAGCAGCGGACGAAACTACGAGCAGTACTTC

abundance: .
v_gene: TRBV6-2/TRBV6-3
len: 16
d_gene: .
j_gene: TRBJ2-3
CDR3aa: CASSPSRATSTDTQYF
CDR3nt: TGTGCCAGCAGCCCTTCCCGAGCGACTAGCACAGATACGCAGTATTTT

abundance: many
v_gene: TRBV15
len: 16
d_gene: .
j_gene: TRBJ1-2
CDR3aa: CATSRDRDSNAYGYTF
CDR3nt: TGTGCCACCAGCAGAGATAGAGACAGCAATGCCTATGGCTACACCTTC